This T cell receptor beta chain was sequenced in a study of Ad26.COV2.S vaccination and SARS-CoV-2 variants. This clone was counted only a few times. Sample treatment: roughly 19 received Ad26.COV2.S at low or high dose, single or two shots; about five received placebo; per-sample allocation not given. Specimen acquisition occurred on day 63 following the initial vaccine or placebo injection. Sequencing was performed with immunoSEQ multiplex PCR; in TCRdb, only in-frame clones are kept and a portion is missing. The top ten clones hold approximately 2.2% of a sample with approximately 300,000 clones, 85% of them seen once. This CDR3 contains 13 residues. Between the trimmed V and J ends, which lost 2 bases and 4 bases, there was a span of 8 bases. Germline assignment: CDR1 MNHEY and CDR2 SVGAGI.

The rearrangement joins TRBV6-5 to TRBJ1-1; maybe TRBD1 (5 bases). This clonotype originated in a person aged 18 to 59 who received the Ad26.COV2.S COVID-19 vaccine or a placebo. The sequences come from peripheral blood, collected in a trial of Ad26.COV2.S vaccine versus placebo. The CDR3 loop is CASSYRQFTEAFF. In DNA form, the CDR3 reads TGTGCCAGCAGTTACCGACAGTTCACTGAAGCTTTCTTT.